The source of this TCR beta chain is a study of T cell repertoires in cytomegalovirus infection. Germline CDR1 and CDR2: SNHLY and FYNNEI. V shed 6 bases, J shed 1 base, and the junction held 10 bases outside the gene matches. The CDR3 is 17 residues long. Using its own MiXCR run on the reads, TCRdb lists one record per CDR3 protein. This table has about a million distinct CDR3 sequences, roughly 30% appearing once. As concerns this clonotype: Its antigen remains unknown.

The receptor was derived from a human donor in good health (CMV status not recorded). Some clones in this sample may be carry-over from other donors' samples. The chain recombines TRBV2 with TRBJ1-5; 9 bases line up with TRBD1. This specimen was cultured CD8+ T cells from PBMCs, taken from culture after CMV antigen stimulation. The DNA of the CDR3 is TGTGCCAGCAGGGAGGGACAGGGCCTAATGAGCAATCAGCCCCAGCATTTT. This sequence encodes CASREGQGLMSNQPQHF.